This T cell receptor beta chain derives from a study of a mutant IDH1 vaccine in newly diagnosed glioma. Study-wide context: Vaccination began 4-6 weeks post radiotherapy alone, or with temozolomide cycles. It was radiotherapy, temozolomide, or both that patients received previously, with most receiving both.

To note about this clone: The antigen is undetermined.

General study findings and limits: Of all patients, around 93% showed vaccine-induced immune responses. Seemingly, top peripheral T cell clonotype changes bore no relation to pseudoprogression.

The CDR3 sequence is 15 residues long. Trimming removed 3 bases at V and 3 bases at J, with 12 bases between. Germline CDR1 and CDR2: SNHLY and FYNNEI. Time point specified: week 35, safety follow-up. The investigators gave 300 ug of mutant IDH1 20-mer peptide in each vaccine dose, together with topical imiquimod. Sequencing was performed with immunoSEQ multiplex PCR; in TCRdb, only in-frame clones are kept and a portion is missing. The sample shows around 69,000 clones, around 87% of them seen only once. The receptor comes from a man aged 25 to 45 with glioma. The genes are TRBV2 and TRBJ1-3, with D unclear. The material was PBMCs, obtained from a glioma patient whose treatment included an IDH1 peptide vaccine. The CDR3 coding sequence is TGTGCCAGCAGTGAGATCGGGTTGTTTGGAAACACCATATATTTT. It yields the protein CASSEIGLFGNTIYF.